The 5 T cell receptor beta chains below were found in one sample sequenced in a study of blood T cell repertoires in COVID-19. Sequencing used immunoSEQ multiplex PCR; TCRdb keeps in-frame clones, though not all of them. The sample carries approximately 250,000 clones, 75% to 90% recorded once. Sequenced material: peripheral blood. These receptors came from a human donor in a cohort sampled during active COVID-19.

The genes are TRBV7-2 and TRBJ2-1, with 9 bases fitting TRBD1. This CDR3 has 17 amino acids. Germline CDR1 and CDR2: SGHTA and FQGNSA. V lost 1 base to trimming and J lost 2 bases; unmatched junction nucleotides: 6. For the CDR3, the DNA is TGTGCCAGCAGCTTAGGTTCGGGGACAGGGACCTACAATGAGCAGTTCTTC. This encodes CASSLGSGTGTYNEQFF.

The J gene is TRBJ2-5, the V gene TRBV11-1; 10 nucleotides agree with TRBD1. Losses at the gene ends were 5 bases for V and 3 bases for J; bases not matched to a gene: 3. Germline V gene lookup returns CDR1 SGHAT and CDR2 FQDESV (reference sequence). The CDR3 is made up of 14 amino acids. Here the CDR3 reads CASSIGQGEETQYF. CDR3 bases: TGTGCCAGCAGCATAGGACAGGGGGAAGAGACCCAGTACTTC.

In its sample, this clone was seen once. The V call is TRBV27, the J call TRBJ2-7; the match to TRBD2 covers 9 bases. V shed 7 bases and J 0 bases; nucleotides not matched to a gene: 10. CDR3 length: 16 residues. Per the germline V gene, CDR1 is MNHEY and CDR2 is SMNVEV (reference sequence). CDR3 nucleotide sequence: TGTGCCAGCATGGGGCTAGCGGGATTGAGCTCCTACGAGCAGTACTTC. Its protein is CASMGLAGLSSYEQYF.

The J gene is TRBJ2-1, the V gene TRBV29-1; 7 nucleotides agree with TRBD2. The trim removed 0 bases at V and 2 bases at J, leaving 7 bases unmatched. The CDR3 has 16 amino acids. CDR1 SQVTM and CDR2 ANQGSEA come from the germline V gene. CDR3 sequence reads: CSVEDPERGAYNEQFF. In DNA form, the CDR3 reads TGCAGCGTTGAAGATCCTGAGCGGGGTGCCTACAATGAGCAGTTCTTC.

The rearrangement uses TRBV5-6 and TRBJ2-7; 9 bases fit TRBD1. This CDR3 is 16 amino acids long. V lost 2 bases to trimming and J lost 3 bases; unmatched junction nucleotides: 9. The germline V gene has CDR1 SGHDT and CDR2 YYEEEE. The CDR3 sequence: CASSFDGTGMFYEQYF. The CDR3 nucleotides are TGTGCCAGCAGCTTTGACGGGACAGGGATGTTCTACGAGCAGTACTTC.